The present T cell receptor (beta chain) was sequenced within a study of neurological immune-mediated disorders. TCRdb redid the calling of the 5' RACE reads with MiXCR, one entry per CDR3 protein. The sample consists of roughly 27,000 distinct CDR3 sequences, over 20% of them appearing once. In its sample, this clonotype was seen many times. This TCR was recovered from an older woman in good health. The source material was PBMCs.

CDR3 in amino acids: CASSPGGRGDYEQYF. CDR3 DNA sequence: TGCGCCAGCAGCCCGGGGGGCAGGGGCGATTACGAGCAGTACTTC. The rearrangement joins TRBV5-1 to TRBJ2-7, with D tentatively TRBD2 (7 bases). Germline V gene data show CDR1 as SGHRS and CDR2 as YFSETQ. V lost 4 bases and J 4 bases, leaving 18 bases between the germline ends. This CDR3 is built from 15 residues.